What follows is one T cell receptor (beta chain) and its context. Germline V gene data show CDR1 as SGHRS and CDR2 as YFSETQ. The length of the CDR3 is 14 residues. Trimming left V 0 bases short and J 3 bases short, with 8 bases between. This entry comes from a study of preoperative IRX-2 immunotherapy in early breast cancer. Profiling relied on immunoSEQ multiplex PCR, and the TCRdb table lists in-frame clones only, not all of them. The sample consists of some 99,000 clones, roughly 88% of them appearing once. As for treatment: preoperative locoregional IRX-2 cytokine immunotherapy. The receptor was isolated from a human donor with breast cancer. This specimen consisted of tumor tissue, obtained after IRX-2 immunotherapy. This chain links TRBV5-1 with TRBJ2-3; unclear D gene. The CDR3 is CASSLARMTDTQYF. The CDR3 nucleotides read TGCGCCAGCAGCTTGGCCCGTATGACAGATACGCAGTATTTT. The full variable domain, its missing parts supplied by reference TRBV5-1 and TRBJ2-3, is KAGVTQTPRYLIKTRGQQVTLSCSPISGHRSVSWYQQTPGQGLQFLFEYFSETQRNKGNFPGRFSGRQFSNSRSEMNVSTLELGDSALYLCASSLARMTDTQYFGPGTRLTVL.